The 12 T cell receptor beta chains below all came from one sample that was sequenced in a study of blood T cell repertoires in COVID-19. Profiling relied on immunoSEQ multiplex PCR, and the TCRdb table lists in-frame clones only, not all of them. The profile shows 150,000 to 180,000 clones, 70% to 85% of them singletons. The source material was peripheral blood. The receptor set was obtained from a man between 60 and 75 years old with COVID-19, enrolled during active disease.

The DNA for the CDR3 is TGTGCCAGCAGCCCGGAGAGGAGGGGTTACAATGAGCAGTTCTTC. It is translated as CASSPERRGYNEQFF. The V call is TRBV5-6, the J call TRBJ2-1; perhaps TRBD2 as D (6 bases). V dropped 4 bases and J dropped 4 bases, with 15 bases sitting between them. The CDR3 is 15 amino acids. Germline lookup yields CDR1 SGHDT and CDR2 YYEEEE.

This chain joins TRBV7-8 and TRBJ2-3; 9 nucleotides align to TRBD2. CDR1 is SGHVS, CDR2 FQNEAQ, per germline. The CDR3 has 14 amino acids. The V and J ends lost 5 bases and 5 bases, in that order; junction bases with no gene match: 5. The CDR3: CASSLWREGDTQYF. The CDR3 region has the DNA TGTGCCAGCAGCCTTTGGCGGGAGGGAGATACGCAGTATTTT. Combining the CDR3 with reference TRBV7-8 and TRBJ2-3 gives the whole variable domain GAGVSQSPRYKVAKRGQDVALRCDPISGHVSLFWYQQALGQGPEFLTYFQNEAQLDKSGLPSDRFFAERPEGSVSTLKIQRTQQEDSAVYLCASSLWREGDTQYFGPGTRLTVL.

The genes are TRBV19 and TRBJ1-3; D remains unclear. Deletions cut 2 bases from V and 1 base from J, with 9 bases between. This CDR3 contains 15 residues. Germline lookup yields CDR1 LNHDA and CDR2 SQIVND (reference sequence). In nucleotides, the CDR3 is TGTGCCAGTAGTATAAGTAGCAGTTCTGGAAACACCATATATTTT. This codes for CASSISSSSGNTIYF.

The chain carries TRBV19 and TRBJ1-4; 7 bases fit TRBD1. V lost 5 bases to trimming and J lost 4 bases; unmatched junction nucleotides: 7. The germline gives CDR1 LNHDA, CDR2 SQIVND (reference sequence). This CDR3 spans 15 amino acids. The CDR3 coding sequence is TGTGCCAGTAGTCCCCGGGACAGTCGTAATGAAAAACTGTTTTTT. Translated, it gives CASSPRDSRNEKLFF.

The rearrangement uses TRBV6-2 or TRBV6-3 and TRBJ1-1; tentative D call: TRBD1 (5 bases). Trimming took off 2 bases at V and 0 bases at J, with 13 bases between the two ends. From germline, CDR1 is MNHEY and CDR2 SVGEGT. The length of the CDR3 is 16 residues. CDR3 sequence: CASSYPLQGLNTEAFF. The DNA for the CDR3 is TGTGCCAGCAGTTACCCCCTTCAGGGCTTGAACACTGAAGCTTTCTTT.

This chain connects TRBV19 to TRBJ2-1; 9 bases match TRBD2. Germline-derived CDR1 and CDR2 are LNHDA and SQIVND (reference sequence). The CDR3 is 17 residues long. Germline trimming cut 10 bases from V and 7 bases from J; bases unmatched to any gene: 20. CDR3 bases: TGTGCCACCGAGAGGGGTAGCGGGAGAGTAGACGTTAATGAGCAGTTCTTC. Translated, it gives CATERGSGRVDVNEQFF.

The DNA of the CDR3 is TGTGCCAGCAGCTTCTACAGTGCCTTCTATGGCTACACCTTC. As protein: CASSFYSAFYGYTF. The gene calls are TRBV5-4 and TRBJ1-2; D is ambiguous. The CDR3 extends over 14 amino acids. V gave up 2 bases and J gave up 4 bases, with 12 bases separating them. Germline V gives CDR1 SGHNT, CDR2 YYREEE (reference sequence).

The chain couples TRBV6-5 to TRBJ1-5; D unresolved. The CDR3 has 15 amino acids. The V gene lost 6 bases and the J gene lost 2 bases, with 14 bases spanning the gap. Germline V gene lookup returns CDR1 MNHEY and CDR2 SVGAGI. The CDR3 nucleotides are TGTGCCAGCAGACGGGGAGGGCATGGCAATCAGCCCCAGCATTTT. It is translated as CASRRGGHGNQPQHF.

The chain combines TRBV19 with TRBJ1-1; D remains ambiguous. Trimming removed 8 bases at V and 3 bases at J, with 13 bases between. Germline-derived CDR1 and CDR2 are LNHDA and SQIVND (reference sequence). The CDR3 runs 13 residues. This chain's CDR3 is CASCRLLDTEAFF. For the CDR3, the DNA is TGTGCCAGTTGTAGGCTGTTGGACACTGAAGCTTTCTTT. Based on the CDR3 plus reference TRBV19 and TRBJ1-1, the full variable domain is DGGITQSPKYLFRKEGQNVTLSCEQNLNHDAMYWYRQDPGQGLRLIYYSQIVNDFQKGDIAEGYSVSREKKESFPLTVTSAQKNPTAFYLCASCRLLDTEAFFGQGTRLTVV.

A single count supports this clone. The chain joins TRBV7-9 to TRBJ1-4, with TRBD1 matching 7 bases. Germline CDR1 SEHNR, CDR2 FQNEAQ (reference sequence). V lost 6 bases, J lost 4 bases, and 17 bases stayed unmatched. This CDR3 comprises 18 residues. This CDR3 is CASSSTPPTGPNNEKLFF. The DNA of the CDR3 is TGTGCCAGCAGTTCTACCCCCCCGACAGGGCCTAATAATGAAAAACTGTTTTTT. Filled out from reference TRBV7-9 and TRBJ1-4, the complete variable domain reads DTGVSQNPRHKITKRGQNVTFRCDPISEHNRLYWYRQTLGQGPEFLTYFQNEAQLEKSRLLSDRFSAERPKGSFSTLEIQRTEQGDSAMYLCASSSTPPTGPNNEKLFFGSGTQLSVL.

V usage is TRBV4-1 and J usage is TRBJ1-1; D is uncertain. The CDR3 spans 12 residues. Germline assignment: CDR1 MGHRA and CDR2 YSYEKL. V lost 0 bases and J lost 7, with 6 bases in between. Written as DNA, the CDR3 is TGCGCCAGCAGCCAAGAGAGGGATGAAGCTTTCTTT. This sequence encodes CASSQERDEAFF.

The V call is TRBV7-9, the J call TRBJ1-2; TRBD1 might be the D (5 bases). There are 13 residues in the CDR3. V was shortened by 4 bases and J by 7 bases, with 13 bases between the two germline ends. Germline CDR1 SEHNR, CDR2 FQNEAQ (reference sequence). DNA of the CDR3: TGTGCCAGCAGCTCCTTCGGGGGAACTGGCTACACCTTC. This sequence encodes CASSSFGGTGYTF.